In its sample, the clone carrying this T cell receptor beta chain was seen many times. Its specificity is not known. The data were taken from a study of tumor-infiltrating lymphocytes in primary liver carcinoma. Points from the study as a whole: Blood fell significantly below tumors in its top-250-clone fraction (p = 0.039).

V dropped 4 bases and J dropped 3; count of bases not matched to a gene: 6. Germline V lookup: CDR1 SQVTM, CDR2 ANQGSEA. The CDR3 has 14 residues. Total RNA amounting to roughly 0.5 ug was the source from which TCR beta cDNA was made with a constant-region primer. Libraries of TCR beta came from three nested multiplex PCR rounds with slightly modified ARM-PCR. The first two PCR rounds used TRBV1-TRBV30 forward primers with a C-beta reverse primer, about 10 cycles each. Each CDR3 protein gets one entry after TCRdb re-called the multiplex PCR reads with MiXCR. The sample records some 180,000 distinct CDR3 sequences, 50% to 75% being singletons. RNA isolated from unsorted whole blood supplied the blood RNA, with germline DNA also extracted.

The source is a man in his forties with primary liver carcinoma and hepatitis B virus infection. The rearrangement joins TRBV29-1 to TRBJ2-1, with TRBD2 matching 7 bases. Sequencing was performed on peripheral blood. This CDR3 reads CSVAPSGVYNEQFF. The DNA of the CDR3 is TGCAGCGTTGCTCCTAGCGGCGTCTACAATGAGCAGTTCTTC.